This TCR beta chain was observed in a study of CD8 T cells in ankylosing spondylitis. Study results and caveats: Disease-linked clones reportedly showed significant enrichment in matched ankylosing spondylitis synovial fluid. Made up of under ten highly homologous variants, a TCR beta motif appeared characteristic of ankylosing spondylitis blood. Disease-linked clones were found to be CD8+ and relatively rare in peripheral blood.

This clonotype was observed a handful of times. Its antigen is not identified. V was shortened by 2 bases and J by 11 bases, with 13 bases between the two germline ends. The CDR3 is made up of 13 amino acids. The V gene's germline CDR1 is MNHNS and CDR2 SASEGT. Quantitative molecular-barcoded 5'-RACE generated the TCR beta libraries. Via MiXCR, TCRdb re-called the 5' RACE reads, giving one row per CDR3 protein. The data contain under 550,000 distinct CDR3 sequences, about 25% of them singletons. The clonotype originates from a male donor with ankylosing spondylitis. The V gene is TRBV6-1, the J gene TRBJ2-1; no definite D call. Sequencing was carried out using blood, either unsorted or a sorted T cell fraction (not recorded which). The CDR3 here is CASSEQSPSQQFF. CDR3 nucleotide sequence: TGTGCCAGCAGTGAACAGAGTCCCTCCCAGCAGTTCTTC.